The 19 T cell receptor beta chains in this list originate from one sample, sequenced in a study of CD8+ T cells in alopecia areata. RNA, once extracted, was reverse transcribed into cDNA for use as the sequencing template. The protocol was immunoSEQ multiplex PCR, while the TCRdb copy is restricted to in-frame clones and leaves out a portion. This sample has roughly 60,000 clones, with roughly 47% found just once. Specimen: NKG2D-low CD8+ T cells sorted from blood. All receptors come from a human donor with alopecia areata.

The chain links TRBV9 to TRBJ2-5; D is perhaps TRBD2 (5 bases). This CDR3 is built from 14 residues. Deletions cut 3 bases from V and 1 base from J, with 10 bases between. Germline assignment: CDR1 SGDLS and CDR2 YYNGEE. The CDR3 DNA reads as TGTGCCAGCAGCGGGAACGGGATCCAAGAGACCCAGTACTTC. Amino acid sequence: CASSGNGIQETQYF. Full variable domain (missing parts from reference TRBV9 and TRBJ2-5): DSGVTQTPKHLITATGQRVTLRCSPRSGDLSVYWYQQSLDQGLQFLIQYYNGEERAKGNILERFSAQQFPDLHSELNLSSLELGDSALYFCASSGNGIQETQYFGPGTRLLVL.

The table lists this clone with a count of one. V gene TRBV29-1 combines with J gene TRBJ1-3, with D possibly matching TRBD1 (6 bases). CDR1 is SQVTM, CDR2 ANQGSEA, per germline. This CDR3 contains 15 residues. Trimming stripped 6 bases from V and 0 bases from J, with 15 bases between. CDR3 sequence (DNA): TGCAGCGTCTCCAGACAGGCGTACTCTGGAAACACCATATATTTT. It codes for CSVSRQAYSGNTIYF.

This clone was seen only a few times. The CDR3 region has the DNA TGTGCCAGCCTAAATCGTCTGGGGGGGTACAATGAGCAGTTCTTC. Translating it yields CASLNRLGGYNEQFF. The chain employs TRBV6-1 and TRBJ2-1, with 7 bases matching TRBD2. Trimming at V came to 8 bases and at J to 4 bases, leaving 11 bases not matched to a gene. Germline V CDR1 and CDR2: MNHNS, SASEGT. The CDR3 has 15 amino acids.

This clone has a handful of counts. The V gene is TRBV29-1, the J gene TRBJ1-2, with D possibly TRBD1 on 5 matching bases. V was clipped by 4 bases and J by 1 base, with 10 bases between them. The CDR3 consists of 13 residues. In germline, CDR1 is SQVTM, CDR2 ANQGSEA. This chain's CDR3 is CSVGGDDNYGYTF. The CDR3 DNA follows: TGCAGCGTTGGAGGGGACGATAACTATGGCTACACCTTC.

This clone turned up a few times. The rearrangement uses TRBV7-2 and TRBJ2-7; TRBD1 aligns across 10 bases. Germline CDR1 SGHTA, CDR2 FQGNSA. The CDR3 is 14 residues long. V shed 1 base, J shed 4 bases, and the junction held 1 base outside the gene matches. The CDR3 is CASSLGGQGYEQYF. The CDR3 nucleotides read TGTGCCAGCAGCTTAGGGGGACAGGGGTACGAGCAGTACTTC.

This clone appeared a few times. This chain uses TRBV6-4 with TRBJ2-3, with 15 nucleotides matching TRBD2. CDR3 length: 16 amino acids. The trim removed 6 bases at V and 4 bases at J, leaving 5 bases unmatched. Germline CDR1 is MRHNA and CDR2 is SNTAGT. The CDR3 sequence: CASSSGLAGGADTQYF. CDR3 nucleotides: TGTGCCAGCAGCTCCGGACTAGCGGGAGGGGCAGATACGCAGTATTTT.

This chain joins TRBV20-1 and TRBJ2-5; D uncertain. CDR1 is DFQATT and CDR2 is SNEGSKA in the germline V gene (reference sequence). The CDR3 spans 11 residues. V dropped 6 bases and J dropped 4 bases, with 9 bases sitting between them. The CDR3 region is CSADGPETQYF. CDR3 nucleotides: TGCAGTGCAGACGGTCCAGAGACCCAGTACTTC.

This clone was observed a handful of times. The chain carries TRBV7-9 and TRBJ2-7; D not resolved. Germline V gene lookup returns CDR1 SEHNR and CDR2 FQNEAQ (reference sequence). Trimming took off 9 bases at V and 6 bases at J, with 3 bases between the two ends. The CDR3 is 8 amino acids. The CDR3, as DNA: TGTGCCAGTTCCGAGCAGTACTTC. The encoded protein is CASSEQYF.

This clone was observed a handful of times. The chain couples TRBV29-1 to TRBJ2-2, with 12 bases fitting TRBD2. The V gene's germline CDR1 is SQVTM and CDR2 ANQGSEA. The ends lost 1 base at V and 2 bases at J; junction bases unmatched: 8. This CDR3 contains 18 residues. Written as DNA, the CDR3 is TGCAGCGTTGAAGGTCCGACTAGCGGGGGCCCTAACACCGGGGAGCTGTTTTTT. This translates into CSVEGPTSGGPNTGELFF.

The chain has TRBV7-9 and TRBJ2-7, with D possibly matching TRBD2 (6 bases). The CDR3 is 13 amino acids. Per germline, CDR1 SEHNR and CDR2 FQNEAQ (reference sequence). The germline V and J ends were trimmed by 1 base and 4 bases, with 8 bases remaining between them. CDR3 loop: CASSLDGGYEQYF. The CDR3 DNA follows: TGTGCCAGCAGCTTAGACGGGGGTTACGAGCAGTACTTC.

This rearrangement joins TRBV4-3 to TRBJ2-1; D not certain. The CDR3 sequence is 13 residues long. Germline CDR1 LGHNA, CDR2 YSLEER. V was trimmed by 3 bases and J by 4 bases, leaving 7 bases between them. The CDR3: CASSHGSYNEQFF. CDR3 coding DNA: TGCGCCAGCAGCCATGGAAGTTACAATGAGCAGTTCTTC.

Only a few counts were recorded for this clone. The V and J genes are TRBV30 and TRBJ2-7, with D unclear. The CDR3 is made up of 14 amino acids. From germline, CDR1 is GTSNPN and CDR2 SVGIG (reference sequence). V was clipped by 5 bases and J by 3 bases, with 17 bases between them. As DNA, the CDR3 is TGTGCCTGGTCTCCTCTGGGTAGAGACTACGAGCAGTACTTC. It encodes CAWSPLGRDYEQYF. Full variable domain (outside the CDR3, taken from reference TRBV30 and TRBJ2-7): SQTIHQWPATLVQPVGSPLSLECTVEGTSNPNLYWYRQAAGRGLQLLFYSVGIGQISSEVPQNLSASRPQDRQFILSSKKLLLSDSGFYLCAWSPLGRDYEQYFGPGTRLTVT.

The CDR3 is CASSPRPGTGGNNEQFF. The CDR3, as DNA: TGTGCCAGCAGTCCTCGACCAGGGACAGGGGGAAACAATGAGCAGTTCTTC. The gene calls are TRBV28 and TRBJ2-1; 11 nucleotides match TRBD1. The ends lost 5 bases at V and 5 bases at J; junction bases unmatched: 11. This CDR3 has 17 residues. Per the germline V gene, CDR1 is MDHEN and CDR2 is SYDVKM.

This clone was observed a handful of times. The chain links TRBV7-2 to TRBJ2-3, with D possibly TRBD1 on 7 matching bases. CDR3 length: 13 amino acids. CDR1 is SGHTA and CDR2 is FQGNSA in the germline V gene. The V and J ends lost 4 bases and 8 bases respectively, with 13 bases between them. The CDR3 reads CASSSTGTGTQYF. The CDR3 DNA reads as TGTGCCAGCAGCTCGACAGGGACTGGTACGCAGTATTTT. Variable domain in full (rest from reference TRBV7-2 and TRBJ2-3): GAGVSQSPSNKVTEKGKDVELRCDPISGHTALYWYRQSLGQGLEFLIYFQGNSAPDKSGLPSDRFSAERTGGSVSTLTIQRTQQEDSAVYLCASSSTGTGTQYFGPGTRLTVL.

The V and J genes are TRBV29-1 and TRBJ2-7; D could derive from TRBD1 or TRBD2 (7 bases each). CDR1 SQVTM and CDR2 ANQGSEA come from the germline V gene. Trimming took 7 bases from V and 1 from J, leaving 29 bases between them. The CDR3 spans 18 residues. CDR3 bases: TGCAGCGCTCAGACAGGGACGCGCAGGGAGGGCCTTTCCTACGAGCAGTACTTC. Amino acids: CSAQTGTRREGLSYEQYF.

The genes are TRBV9 and TRBJ2-2; D is possibly TRBD2 (5 bases). This CDR3 region has 18 residues. Germline loops: CDR1 SGDLS, CDR2 YYNGEE. Trimming removed 1 base at V and 6 bases at J, with 22 bases between. The CDR3 DNA reads as TGTGCCAGCAGCGTATCCGCAGGTCGGGGAATAGACGCCGGGGAGCTGTTTTTT. It yields the protein CASSVSAGRGIDAGELFF.

V and J are TRBV30 and TRBJ2-1; the D gene is possibly TRBD1 (7 bases). From germline, CDR1 is GTSNPN and CDR2 SVGIG (reference sequence). Trimming took off 0 bases at V and 4 bases at J, with 13 bases between the two ends. CDR3 length: 15 amino acids. For the CDR3, the DNA is TGTGCCTGGAGTGTCGGGGGACAGCGATACAATGAGCAGTTCTTC. This translates into CAWSVGGQRYNEQFF.

The chain recombines TRBV28 with TRBJ2-3; tentatively, D is TRBD2 (6 bases). Germline CDR1 and CDR2: MDHEN and SYDVKM. The CDR3 extends over 14 amino acids. Between the trimmed V and J ends, which lost 10 bases and 6 bases, there was a span of 20 bases. CDR3 sequence (DNA): TGTGCCACCTCAGGGCGACTAGTCTGGGATACGCAGTATTTT. Its translation: CATSGRLVWDTQYF.

This clone was seen only a few times. This chain joins TRBV29-1 and TRBJ2-2; 11 nucleotides align to TRBD1. The CDR3 is made up of 15 amino acids. Germline V gene data show CDR1 as SQVTM and CDR2 as ANQGSEA. V dropped 6 bases and J dropped 5; count of bases not matched to a gene: 8. In DNA form, the CDR3 reads TGCAGCGTGGACGGACAGGGGGCGATGACCGGGGAGCTGTTTTTT. Amino acid sequence: CSVDGQGAMTGELFF.